Below, 16 T cell receptor beta chains from the same sample are listed, as sequenced in a study of monozygotic twins with cystic fibrosis. Sequencing used immunoSEQ multiplex PCR; TCRdb keeps in-frame clones, though not all of them. This sample has over 25,000 clones, with roughly nine tenths found just once. Sequenced: blood. The receptor set was obtained from a girl under 10 years old with cystic fibrosis.

The J gene is TRBJ2-7, the V gene TRBV11-2, with D possibly matching TRBD1 (6 bases). Between the trimmed V and J ends, which lost 6 bases and 5 bases, there was a span of 14 bases. The CDR3 sequence is 13 residues long. Germline CDR1 reads SGHAT; CDR2 reads FQNNGV. The CDR3 region has the DNA TGTGCCAGCAGACTTATGACAGGTCACGAGCAGTACTTC. It codes for CASRLMTGHEQYF. Complete variable domain (other parts from reference TRBV11-2 and TRBJ2-7): EAGVAQSPRYKIIEKRQSVAFWCNPISGHATLYWYQQILGQGPKLLIQFQNNGVVDDSQLPKDRFSAERLKGVDSTLKIQPAKLEDSAVYLCASRLMTGHEQYFGPGTRLTVT.

The CDR3 region has the DNA TGTGCCAGCAGCGCAGCAGGGGGCACAGATACGCAGTATTTT. It specifies CASSAAGGTDTQYF. The chain couples TRBV9 to TRBJ2-3; TRBD1 might be the D (6 bases). Germline loops: CDR1 SGDLS, CDR2 YYNGEE. The CDR3 contains 14 residues. The ends were cut back, 3 bases at V and 1 base at J, with 9 bases in the middle.

This sequence joins TRBV5-1 and TRBJ2-7; TRBD2 matches 9 bases. Losses at the gene ends were 3 bases for V and 4 bases for J; bases not matched to a gene: 14. The CDR3 is made up of 17 amino acids. The germline CDR1 and CDR2 sequences are SGHRS and YFSETQ. The CDR3 sequence is CASSSSLGGSGSYEQYF. DNA of the CDR3: TGCGCCAGCAGCTCCTCCTTAGGCGGTAGCGGGAGTTACGAGCAGTACTTC.

V gene TRBV5-1 combines with J gene TRBJ1-1, with D maybe TRBD1 (5 bases). V lost 7 bases to trimming and J lost 4 bases, with 23 bases between them. CDR3 length: 16 residues. The V gene's germline CDR1 is SGHRS and CDR2 YFSETQ. The DNA for the CDR3 is TGCGCCAGCCTCAGGGACCCCGCCTCTGGGGGCACTGAAGCTTTCTTT. This encodes CASLRDPASGGTEAFF.

Notes on this clone: One end of the junction is discordant with germline, which a read error may explain. The rearrangement uses TRBV2 and TRBJ1-2, with 7 nucleotides matching TRBD1. Germline loops: CDR1 SNHLY, CDR2 FYNNEI. The CDR3 is made up of 13 amino acids. The CDR3 region has the DNA TGTGCCAGCAGCGAAGAACAGGGGTATGGCTACACCTTC. Its translation: CASSEEQGYGYTF.

In this sample, this clone turned up once. The CDR3 reads CASSSDGRATGQPQHF. In DNA form, the CDR3 reads TGCGCCAGCAGTTCCGACGGCAGGGCCACCGGACAGCCCCAGCATTTT. This chain links TRBV10-2 with TRBJ1-5; TRBD1 is a possible D gene (5 bases). CDR3 length equals 16 residues. From germline, CDR1 is WSHSY and CDR2 SAAADI. Trimming removed 5 bases at V and 7 bases at J, with 21 bases between.

The sample holds one count of this clone. This chain uses TRBV5-1 with TRBJ1-4, with 9 bases that match TRBD1. The CDR3 loop spans 16 amino acids. The junction had 7 bases not matched to a gene; V was cut back by 0 bases and J by 7 bases. The germline CDR1 and CDR2 sequences are SGHRS and YFSETQ. CDR3 amino acids: CASSLVVTGGSEKLFF. CDR3 DNA: TGCGCCAGCAGCTTGGTGGTTACAGGGGGCTCTGAAAAACTGTTTTTT.

The CDR3 is CASSLRQGRNTEAFF. The CDR3 DNA sequence: TGCGCCAGCAGCTTGAGACAGGGGCGAAACACTGAAGCTTTCTTT. This chain uses TRBV5-1 with TRBJ1-1; 8 nucleotides match TRBD1. Germline values: CDR1 SGHRS, CDR2 YFSETQ. This CDR3 has 15 residues. Trimming cost V 1 base and J 2 bases; bases outside gene matches: 4.

The count of this clone is one. The V and J genes are TRBV11-2 and TRBJ2-7, with D perhaps TRBD2 (5 bases). Deletions cut 1 base from V and 7 bases from J, with 17 bases between. This CDR3 is built from 15 residues. Germline values: CDR1 SGHAT, CDR2 FQNNGV. CDR3 in DNA: TGTGCCAGCAGCTTAGCCTTGACGGGCACGGGGGAGCAGTACTTC. Translating it yields CASSLALTGTGEQYF.

The chain recombines TRBV19 with TRBJ2-2, with D maybe TRBD1 (6 bases). CDR3 length: 14 residues. Trimming pared 6 bases from V and 0 bases from J, leaving 8 bases between. The germline V gene has CDR1 LNHDA and CDR2 SQIVND (reference sequence). The chain's CDR3 is CASRWTANTGELFF. DNA for the CDR3: TGTGCCAGTAGATGGACAGCGAACACCGGGGAGCTGTTTTTT.

The V gene is TRBV7-9, the J gene TRBJ1-1; D remains unclear. Trimming shortened V by 10 bases and J by 6 bases, and 12 bases separated the two germline ends. Germline V lookup: CDR1 SEHNR, CDR2 FQNEAQ (reference sequence). This CDR3 region has 11 residues. This chain's CDR3 is CATSDNPEAFF. The CDR3 DNA follows: TGTGCCACCTCCGACAATCCTGAAGCTTTCTTT.

The chain joins TRBV9 to TRBJ2-7, with D tentatively TRBD1 or TRBD2 (5 bases each). Germline V lookup: CDR1 SGDLS, CDR2 YYNGEE. Trimming shortened V by 0 bases and J by 2 bases, and 9 bases separated the two germline ends. The CDR3 length is 14 residues. The CDR3 bases are TGTGCCAGCAGCGTAGGGGGGAGCACCTACGAGCAGTACTTC. Translated, it gives CASSVGGSTYEQYF.

This chain uses TRBV7-2 with TRBJ2-1; no definite D call. V shed 2 bases and J shed 0 bases, with 17 bases lying between them. Germline V gene data show CDR1 as SGHTA and CDR2 as FQGNSA. The CDR3 has 18 residues. The CDR3 loop reads CASSLWYLGDSSYNEQFF. The CDR3 region has the DNA TGTGCCAGCAGCTTATGGTATCTTGGGGATAGCTCCTACAATGAGCAGTTCTTC.

The genes are TRBV9 and TRBJ2-7, with a weak D call TRBD1 (5 bases). Germline-derived CDR1 and CDR2 are SGDLS and YYNGEE. CDR3 length: 15 amino acids. V lost 0 bases and J lost 2, with 12 bases in between. The CDR3 DNA reads as TGTGCCAGCAGCGTAGAGCAGGACATTACCTACGAGCAGTACTTC. Translated, it gives CASSVEQDITYEQYF.

The CDR3 DNA is TGTGCCAGCAGCCAAGAGCCGGGACCTTTCGGGGAGCTGTTTTTT. This translates into CASSQEPGPFGELFF. This chain links TRBV14 with TRBJ2-2; D tentatively reads TRBD1 or TRBD2 (5 bases each). Trimming stripped 0 bases from V and 7 bases from J, with 12 bases between. CDR1 and CDR2 (germline): SGHDN, FVKESK. The CDR3 loop spans 15 amino acids.

The chain uses TRBV6-6 and TRBJ1-2, with D possibly being TRBD1 (5 bases). Trimming cost V 0 bases and J 2 bases, with 10 bases left between them. Per germline, CDR1 MNHNY and CDR2 SVGAGI (reference sequence). This CDR3 spans 15 amino acids. This CDR3 reads CASSYSTRGNYGYTF. The CDR3 coding sequence is TGTGCCAGCAGTTACTCGACTAGGGGAAACTATGGCTACACCTTC.